This passage covers 17 T cell receptor beta chains from one sample sequenced in a study of regulatory T cells in long-lasting Graves disease listed by TCRdb under 2021. The time point label here, explained by the study, means: persistent/refractory GD, antithyroid drugs over 5 years with positive TRAb. For both TCR sequencing and RNA sequencing, RNA was extracted from PBMCs in TRIzol. The library was built by means of multiplex PCR. The reads were generated on an Illumina HiSeq 4000. To build TCR beta libraries, CDR3 regions were amplified by Arm-PCR using iRepertoire HTBI primers. The public sequencing data were trimmed at Q25 with fastp and processed into clonotypes with MiXCR by TCRdb, which kept only in-frame beta chains. Rows are unified per CDR3 protein, each entry keeping the most common DNA and genes. The sample contains more than 650,000 distinct CDR3 sequences, approximately 31% of them found a single time. Roughly 41% of the sample belongs to the ten largest clones.

The sequencing here drew on peripheral blood mononuclear cells (PBMCs), taken when the disease was refractory, from a patient treated with antithyroid drugs. The receptors were gathered from a female donor with Graves disease.

Only a few counts were recorded for this clonotype. This chain connects TRBV15 to TRBJ2-7; perhaps TRBD1 as D (6 bases). CDR1 and CDR2 (germline): LNHNV, YYDKDF (reference sequence). Between the trimmed V and J ends, which lost 4 bases and 3 bases, there was a span of 13 bases. The CDR3 length is 14 residues. The DNA for the CDR3 is TGTGCCACCAGCATGACAGGAGCAAACTACGAGCAGTACTTC. As protein: CATSMTGANYEQYF.

The rearrangement uses TRBV10-1 and TRBJ1-1; D possibly corresponds to TRBD1 (6 bases). CDR1 and CDR2 from the germline V gene are WNHNN and SYGVQD (reference sequence). V dropped 5 bases and J dropped 3 bases, with 16 bases sitting between them. The CDR3 loop spans 15 amino acids. The CDR3 protein is CASSNSRQDDTEAFF. CDR3 coding DNA: TGCGCCAGCAGTAATAGCAGACAGGACGACACTGAAGCTTTCTTT.

This clonotype was seen repeatedly, ten times or more. The chain couples TRBV12-3 or TRBV12-4 to TRBJ1-2; 8 nucleotides align to TRBD1. The CDR3 covers 15 residues. The ends lost 7 bases at V and 4 bases at J; junction bases unmatched: 11. The CDR3 region is CASTLGQVGSYGYTF. The CDR3 nucleotides read TGTGCCAGCACCCTGGGACAGGTCGGTTCCTATGGCTACACCTTC.

This clonotype was observed a few times. The chain recombines TRBV12-3 or TRBV12-4 with TRBJ1-1; D is uncertain. V was cut by 3 bases and J by 1 base, with 9 bases left in between. The CDR3 runs 14 residues. The CDR3 region is CASSFGVRNTEAFF. In DNA form, the CDR3 reads TGTGCCAGCAGTTTCGGGGTGAGGAACACTGAAGCTTTCTTT.

This clonotype has more than one count but fewer than ten. The rearrangement uses TRBV6-2 or TRBV6-3 and TRBJ2-4; D is possibly TRBD1 or TRBD2 (5 bases each). With 0 bases removed from V and 9 bases from J, the gap between germline ends came to 12 bases. Per the germline V gene, CDR1 is MNHEY and CDR2 is SVGEGT. The CDR3 consists of 14 residues. The chain's CDR3 is CASSYSNTGTIQYF. CDR3 coding DNA: TGTGCCAGCAGTTACTCGAATACTGGGACCATTCAGTACTTC.

This clonotype was observed at least ten times. The V and J genes are TRBV28 and TRBJ2-7, with 12 bases aligning to TRBD2. V was pared by 6 bases and J by 7 bases, with 4 bases of the junction left unmatched. This CDR3 has 13 amino acids. Germline CDR1 is MDHEN and CDR2 is SYDVKM. CDR3 region: CASSKLAGGEQYF. The CDR3 DNA is TGTGCCAGCAGCAAACTAGCGGGAGGTGAGCAGTACTTC.

The chain recombines TRBV30 with TRBJ1-1; D remains ambiguous. V lost 2 bases, J lost 2 bases, and 6 bases lay in between. Germline CDR1 reads GTSNPN; CDR2 reads SVGIG (reference sequence). The CDR3 extends over 12 amino acids. CDR3 sequence reads: CAWSNGNTEAFF. CDR3 in DNA: TGTGCCTGGAGTAACGGCAACACTGAAGCTTTCTTT.

This clonotype was seen a single time. V gene TRBV20-1 combines with J gene TRBJ2-5, with 7 positions matching TRBD2. The CDR3 runs 19 residues. V shed 0 bases and J 5 bases; nucleotides not matched to a gene: 21. CDR1 DFQATT and CDR2 SNEGSKA come from the germline V gene (reference sequence). The chain's CDR3 is CSARDGSRPSSGGLETQYF. The DNA of the CDR3 is TGCAGTGCTAGAGATGGGTCCCGTCCCTCTAGCGGAGGATTGGAGACCCAGTACTTC.

The chain combines TRBV18 with TRBJ1-4; no definite D call. Germline V gives CDR1 KGHSH, CDR2 LQKENI. The CDR3 sequence is 15 residues long. V lost 0 bases to trimming and J lost 8 bases, with 13 bases between them. CDR3 protein: CASSPPTTVQEKLFF. The CDR3 bases are TGTGCCAGCTCACCACCTACCACCGTCCAGGAAAAACTGTTTTTT. The full variable domain, its missing parts supplied by reference TRBV18 and TRBJ1-4, is NAGVMQNPRHLVRRRGQEARLRCSPMKGHSHVYWYRQLPEEGLKFMVYLQKENIIDESGMPKERFSAEFPKEGPSILRIQQVVRGDSAAYFCASSPPTTVQEKLFFGSGTQLSVL.

This clonotype was recorded many times. CDR3 bases: TGTGCCAGCAGACCACAACACGCAGCCTATGGCTACACCTTC. Translating gives CASRPQHAAYGYTF. J is TRBJ1-2 and V is TRBV2; D is uncertain. V was shortened by 6 bases and J by 4 bases, with 15 bases between the two germline ends. The CDR3 runs 14 residues. The germline gives CDR1 SNHLY, CDR2 FYNNEI. Full variable domain (missing parts from reference TRBV2 and TRBJ1-2): EPEVTQTPSHQVTQMGQEVILRCVPISNHLYFYWYRQILGQKVEFLVSFYNNEISEKSEIFDDQFSVERPDGSNFTLKIRSTKLEDSAMYFCASRPQHAAYGYTFGSGTRLTVV.

This clonotype was found many times. This chain links TRBV20-1 with TRBJ2-7; 11 bases agree with TRBD2. Germline-derived CDR1 and CDR2 are DFQATT and SNEGSKA (reference sequence). J lost 2 bases, V lost 2 bases, and 5 bases had no gene match. This CDR3 comprises 15 residues. In DNA form, the CDR3 reads TGCAGTGCTAGAAAAACTAGCGGGAGCCCCTACGAGCAGTACTTC. Protein product: CSARKTSGSPYEQYF.

This clonotype was seen a few times. The chain carries TRBV30 and TRBJ1-2, with 8 bases matching TRBD1. V shed 0 bases, J shed 1 base, and the junction held 4 bases outside the gene matches. The CDR3 has 15 residues. The germline V gene encodes CDR1 GTSNPN and CDR2 SVGIG (reference sequence). The CDR3 bases are TGTGCCTGGAGTGTGGCAGGGGGCGTTAACTATGGCTACACCTTC. It is translated as CAWSVAGGVNYGYTF.

This clonotype was observed once. V and J are TRBV20-1 and TRBJ2-7; TRBD1 matches at 9 bases. The CDR3 runs 13 residues. The germline gives CDR1 DFQATT, CDR2 SNEGSKA (reference sequence). The V gene end was trimmed by 6 bases and the J gene end by 2 bases; junction bases not matched to a gene: 5. This chain's CDR3 is CSARTGVAYEQYF. CDR3 DNA: TGCAGTGCCCGGACAGGGGTCGCCTACGAGCAGTACTTC.

This clonotype appeared many times. This sequence joins TRBV2 and TRBJ1-6; D gene ambiguous. CDR3 size: 16 residues. The germline V gene has CDR1 SNHLY and CDR2 FYNNEI. Trimming left V 3 bases short and J 0 bases short, with 9 bases between. CDR3 nucleotide sequence: TGTGCCAGCAGTGACCAAAAGAGCTCCTATAATTCACCCCTCCACTTT. This codes for CASSDQKSSYNSPLHF.

This chain joins TRBV19 and TRBJ1-1, with D perhaps matching TRBD1 (6 bases). The CDR3 totals 14 residues. V was trimmed by 5 bases and J by 4 bases, leaving 14 bases between them. CDR1 and CDR2 from the germline V gene are LNHDA and SQIVND (reference sequence). As DNA, the CDR3 is TGTGCCAGTAGTTTACAGGGAACGGGCACTGAAGCTTTCTTT. Translation: CASSLQGTGTEAFF.

CDR3 sequence (DNA): TGTGCCTGGAGGGGAGGGGGCTATGGCTACACCTTC. Translated: CAWRGGGYGYTF. This rearrangement joins TRBV30 to TRBJ1-2; possibly TRBD1 for D (6 bases). CDR1 is GTSNPN and CDR2 is SVGIG in the germline V gene (reference sequence). This CDR3 has 12 residues. Trimming took 3 bases from V and 4 from J, leaving 9 bases between them.

This clonotype was seen at least ten times. The chain combines TRBV2 with TRBJ1-2, with D perhaps TRBD1 (6 bases). Germline values: CDR1 SNHLY, CDR2 FYNNEI. Trimming stripped 8 bases from V and 2 bases from J, with 12 bases between. This CDR3 is built from 13 residues. The CDR3 loop reads CASRRTDNYGYTF. The CDR3 DNA sequence: TGTGCCAGCCGCCGGACAGACAACTATGGCTACACCTTC.